The rows below give T cell receptor beta chains drawn from one sample of a study of shared clonotypes between healthy human individuals. Repertoires were generated with immunoSEQ multiplex PCR, while TCRdb's copy carries only in-frame clones and drops some. The sample includes about 79,000 clones, around 57% of them seen just once. The sequencing sample was made of memory CD8+ T cells sorted from blood. The receptor source for this set is a man aged 25 to 40 in good health. CDR3s include the opening cysteine and the closing phenylalanine or tryptophan. D genes are given only for firm matches. Some rows have no size entry. The others give once, few or many, or a class for an expanded clone.

CDR3nt | CDR3aa | j_gene | d_gene | abundance | v_gene | len
TGTGCCAGCGATCAGGGGGTCGGGGCCTATGGCTACACCTTC | CASDQGVGAYGYTF | TRBJ1-2 | TRBD1 | . | TRBV5-6 | 14
TGTGCCAGCAGCCTTAGGGACAGGGGAACCTACGAGCAGTACTTC | CASSLRDRGTYEQYF | TRBJ2-7 | TRBD1 | few | TRBV25-1 | 15
TGTGCCAGTTCTATAACAGGGACGAGCACTGAAGCTTTCTTT | CASSITGTSTEAFF | TRBJ1-1 | . | . | TRBV6-4 | 14
TGTGCCAGCAGCTCCGGGACAGGGGACTATGGCTACACCTTC | CASSSGTGDYGYTF | TRBJ1-2 | TRBD1 | few | TRBV7-9 | 14
TGCAGCGTTGAAGAGGGCGGTGGGTATGGCTACACCTTC | CSVEEGGGYGYTF | TRBJ1-2 | . | few | TRBV29-1 | 13
TGTGCCAGCAGCTTTCGGCTAGCGGGTCAATTCAGCTCCTACAATGAGCAGTTCTTC | CASSFRLAGQFSSYNEQFF | TRBJ2-1 | TRBD2 | . | TRBV5-5 | 19
TGTGCCAGCAGCCCCGGGGACGGCGAACCCGAGCAGTACTTC | CASSPGDGEPEQYF | TRBJ2-7 | . | . | TRBV5-4 | 14
TGCGCCAGCAGTGAGTCCCAGGTAATCGCATCCTACAATGAGCAGTTCTTC | CASSESQVIASYNEQFF | TRBJ2-1 | . | . | TRBV10-2 | 17
TGTGCCAGCAGTGAAGTACAGGGAAATCAGCCCCAGCATTTT | CASSEVQGNQPQHF | TRBJ1-5 | . | . | TRBV6-1 | 14
TGTGCCAGCTCACCACGGGGGGGAGACGACTACGAGCAGTACTTC | CASSPRGGDDYEQYF | TRBJ2-7 | TRBD2 | . | TRBV18 | 15
TGTGCCAGCAGTTCCCACCCCAGGGGGAGGGACACTGAAGCTTTCTTT | CASSSHPRGRDTEAFF | TRBJ1-1 | TRBD1 | few | TRBV28 | 16
TGTGCCAGCAGCACGGACAGAGCCTATGGCTACACCTTC | CASSTDRAYGYTF | TRBJ1-2 | . | . | TRBV7-9 | 13
TGTGCCAGCAGTGAACGGAACAGCCCAGATACGCAGTATTTT | CASSERNSPDTQYF | TRBJ2-3 | . | many | TRBV25-1 | 14
TGTGCCAGCCACCGGACCGGGACAGGGGGCACTGAAGCTTTCTTT | CASHRTGTGGTEAFF | TRBJ1-1 | TRBD1 | . | TRBV6-5 | 15
TGCGCCAGCAGCTTCGCAGGCCAATCCACGCTGTTTTTT | CASSFAGQSTLFF | TRBJ1-4 | . | . | TRBV5-1 | 13
TGTGCCAGCAGCAAGACGACAGGGGGCTGGGATCAGCCCCAGCATTTT | CASSKTTGGWDQPQHF | TRBJ1-5 | . | . | TRBV21-1 | 16
TGCAGCGTTGAGCCAGGCAATACCGGGGAGCTGTTTTTT | CSVEPGNTGELFF | TRBJ2-2 | . | . | TRBV29-1 | 13
TGTGCCAGCAGCCCAGGGGGCGGGAGTGCCGGGGAGCTGTTTTTT | CASSPGGGSAGELFF | TRBJ2-2 | . | . | TRBV9 | 15
TGTGCCACCGTAGCGGGAGGGCCCTACAATGAGCAGTTCTTC | CATVAGGPYNEQFF | TRBJ2-1 | TRBD2 | . | TRBV15 | 14
TGTGCCAGCAGCCCTCGTAACCTTCCCACAGATACGCAGTATTTT | CASSPRNLPTDTQYF | TRBJ2-3 | . | . | TRBV9 | 15
TGCGCCAGCAGTCTGCAGGGGTCTCTGGAGCAGTTCTTC | CASSLQGSLEQFF | TRBJ2-1 | . | . | TRBV5-1 | 13
TGCGCCAGCAGCCAAGTAAGGGAGACAGGGAACGGGCAGTACTTC | CASSQVRETGNGQYF | TRBJ2-7 | TRBD1 | once | TRBV4-1 | 15
TGCGCCAGCAGCCAAGAAGGGACAGGGGTTGCAGATACGCAGTATTTT | CASSQEGTGVADTQYF | TRBJ2-3 | TRBD1 | . | TRBV4-1 | 16
TGTGCCAGCAGTTTGATACACGGACAGGAGTACGAGCAGTACTTC | CASSLIHGQEYEQYF | TRBJ2-7 | TRBD1 | . | TRBV28 | 15
TGTGCCATCAGCGTCGACAGGGTTTCCGAGCAGTACTTC | CAISVDRVSEQYF | TRBJ2-7 | TRBD1 | . | TRBV10-3 | 13
TGTGCCAGCAGTGTCCCCGGGACAGTGAACACTGAAGCTTTCTTT | CASSVPGTVNTEAFF | TRBJ1-1 | TRBD1 | few | TRBV2 | 15
TGTGCCAGCAGCATCGCATGGAGCAACAATGAGCAGTTCTTC | CASSIAWSNNEQFF | TRBJ2-1 | . | . | TRBV11-2 | 14
TGTGCCAGCAGTGTAGCGGGAGGGCCCACAGATACGCAGTATTTT | CASSVAGGPTDTQYF | TRBJ2-3 | TRBD2 | many | TRBV6-4 | 15
TGTGCCAGCAGCTTAGGAGGCAGGCCCCCGCAGTTCTTC | CASSLGGRPPQFF | TRBJ2-1 | . | . | TRBV13 | 13
TGCAGTGCCAACGCTAACTACGAGCAGTACTTC | CSANANYEQYF | TRBJ2-7 | . | many | TRBV20-1 | 11
TGCGCCAGCTTCCCAGCGGGAGGTGTCGAGCAGTACTTC | CASFPAGGVEQYF | TRBJ2-7 | TRBD2 | . | TRBV10-2 | 13
TGTGCCACCCCCATGGAGGGAGGTGAAGCTTTCTTT | CATPMEGGEAFF | TRBJ1-1 | . | . | TRBV18 | 12
TGTGCCAGCAGCCGGGCCTCTAGCGGGGGGACCTACGAGCAGTACTTC | CASSRASSGGTYEQYF | TRBJ2-7 | TRBD2 | . | TRBV11-2 | 16
TGTGCCAGCAGTTTCCAGCGGGAGAAGGGGCACTACGAGCAGTACTTC | CASSFQREKGHYEQYF | TRBJ2-7 | TRBD2 | . | TRBV27 | 16
TGTGCCAGCAGCTTAGATAAGGGGATCAATGAGCAGTTCTTC | CASSLDKGINEQFF | TRBJ2-1 | . | many | TRBV7-9 | 14
TGCGCCAGCAGCTTGGAAGTCTCCTACGAGCAGTACTTC | CASSLEVSYEQYF | TRBJ2-7 | . | . | TRBV5-1 | 13
TGTGCCAGCAGCTTAGTATTAAGTTTCTCCTACAATGAGCAGTTCTTC | CASSLVLSFSYNEQFF | TRBJ2-1 | . | few | TRBV7-8 | 16
TGTGCCAGCGGGAGTAACGCCTACGAGCAGTACTTC | CASGSNAYEQYF | TRBJ2-7 | . | . | TRBV6-5 | 12
TGTGCCAGCAGTCCCCCCGGGACACATGGTGAGCAGTTCTTC | CASSPPGTHGEQFF | TRBJ2-1 | . | . | TRBV28 | 14
TGTGCCAGCAGCTTAGGGGGACATGAGCAGTTCTTC | CASSLGGHEQFF | TRBJ2-1 | . | . | TRBV7-2 | 12
TGTGCCAGCCAAAAGGGGGGCCACGAGCAGTACTTC | CASQKGGHEQYF | TRBJ2-7 | . | . | TRBV13 | 12
TGCGCCAGCGCCACCGGGAACGACGACCACAATGAGCAGTTCTTC | CASATGNDDHNEQFF | TRBJ2-1 | . | many | TRBV5-1 | 15
TGTGCCAGCCTTCGGAGGGGGACCTACAATGAGCAGTTCTTC | CASLRRGTYNEQFF | TRBJ2-1 | . | once | TRBV2 | 14
TGTGCCAGCAGTCTCACGGGACGGGAGCAGTTCTTC | CASSLTGREQFF | TRBJ2-1 | . | many | TRBV6-1 | 12
TGTGCCACCAGCGGCCTCAGGGGTGCTGAAGCTTTCTTT | CATSGLRGAEAFF | TRBJ1-1 | . | few | TRBV15 | 13
TGCAGCGTTGAGTGGCTAGCGGGAGGGTATGAGCAGTTCTTC | CSVEWLAGGYEQFF | TRBJ2-1 | TRBD2 | . | TRBV29-1 | 14
TGTGCCAGCAGCTTTATTGGGCGAGGGGCTTCAGCGTTGGAGACCCAGTACTTC | CASSFIGRGASALETQYF | TRBJ2-5 | . | once | TRBV13 | 18
TGTGCCAGCAGCTTGGGGGCCCCAAACCGGGAGCTGTTTTTT | CASSLGAPNRELFF | TRBJ2-2 | . | few | TRBV5-6 | 14
TGTGCCAGCAGCTTATCCCCCCCACAAGAGACCCAGTACTTC | CASSLSPPQETQYF | TRBJ2-5 | . | . | TRBV5-6 | 14